This T cell receptor beta chain was retrieved from a study of neurological immune-mediated disorders. TCRdb processed the 5' RACE reads anew with MiXCR; each CDR3 protein has one entry. The sample consists of about 80,000 distinct CDR3 sequences, almost 6% of them appearing once. The germline gives CDR1 DFQATT, CDR2 SNEGSKA (reference sequence). V dropped 1 base and J dropped 2 bases, with 6 bases sitting between them. The CDR3 extends over 12 amino acids. Ten or more counts support this clonotype. Time point given: longitudinal time-point 2. Stored at -80 C, 2 million PBMCs were the source of the unsorted libraries.

The sequenced sample consisted of PBMCs. This TCR was sampled from a woman aged 55-70 years with multiple sclerosis. The genes are TRBV20-1 and TRBJ2-7; D is undetermined. The CDR3 loop reads CSARVGTYEQYF. CDR3 bases: TGCAGTGCTAGAGTAGGAACCTACGAGCAGTACTTC.